This TCR beta chain was retrieved from a study of beta chain features in type 1 diabetes. Study outcomes and limitations: There was a moderate but significant shortening of TCRB CDR3s in all four CD4+ subsets of Type 1 diabetes patients. The cDNA sequencing approach could over-represent high-TCR-expressing cells.

The germline V and J ends were trimmed by 5 bases and 0 bases, with 11 bases remaining between them. This CDR3 spans 15 amino acids. Germline-derived CDR1 and CDR2 are SEHNR and FQNEAQ (reference sequence). Sorting based on CD45RO/CCR7/CD25/CD127/CD95/CD27 separated CD4+ naive, central memory, regulatory and stem cell-like memory cells. Post-sort purity exceeded 98% for all sorted populations. Since all of the isolated RNA was reverse transcribed, expressed TCRB transcripts were what got sequenced. The protocol was immunoSEQ multiplex PCR, while the TCRdb copy is restricted to in-frame clones and leaves out a portion. The data contain about 340,000 clones, 9.3% of them seen just once; the ten biggest clones take up 0.95% to 1.1%. This clone was counted many times. Its antigen is as yet unknown.

This sequence joins TRBV7-9 and TRBJ1-3; D is perhaps TRBD1 (5 bases). The receptor was derived from a man aged 30 to 39 with type 1 diabetes. The source material was central memory CD4+ T cells from blood. The CDR3 DNA reads as TGTGCCAGCAGCCGGGACCGCTACTCTGGAAACACCATATATTTT. This encodes CASSRDRYSGNTIYF.